These 32 T cell receptor beta chains were all obtained from the same sample, sequenced in a study of blood T cell repertoires in COVID-19. Here immunoSEQ multiplex PCR was the method, and the copy in TCRdb shows in-frame clones only, minus some. The sample contains some 180,000 clones, about 90% of which appear only once. The sequencing sample was made of peripheral blood. These TCRs come from a man aged 55 to 70 with active or convalescent COVID-19.

The J gene is TRBJ2-1, the V gene TRBV27; 9 positions match TRBD2. Per the germline V gene, CDR1 is MNHEY and CDR2 is SMNVEV (reference sequence). The CDR3 sequence is 17 residues long. With V trimmed by 5 bases and J by 5 bases, 13 bases remained unmatched. The CDR3 sequence: CASSLQGVLAGHNEQFF. CDR3 DNA: TGTGCCAGCAGTCTCCAGGGGGTTCTAGCGGGGCACAATGAGCAGTTCTTC.

The chain has TRBV5-8 and TRBJ1-5; D gene unclear. Trimming shortened V by 4 bases and J by 0 bases, and 14 bases separated the two germline ends. Germline V CDR1 and CDR2: SGHTS, YDEGEE. The CDR3 covers 16 residues. The CDR3 here is CASSPLGAYSNQPQHF. In DNA form, the CDR3 reads TGTGCCAGCAGCCCATTGGGAGCTTATAGCAATCAGCCCCAGCATTTT.

The rearrangement uses TRBV5-5 and TRBJ2-5; D may be TRBD2 (6 bases). V lost 6 bases to trimming and J lost 5 bases, with 14 bases between them. CDR3 length: 13 residues. CDR1 and CDR2 (germline): SGHKS, YYEKEE (reference sequence). The DNA for the CDR3 is TGTGCCAGCAATTTTGAAGGAGGGGAGACCCAGTACTTC. It encodes CASNFEGGETQYF.

V is TRBV5-6 and J is TRBJ1-4, with a weak D call TRBD1 (5 bases). The CDR3 contains 17 residues. V lost 2 bases and J 0 bases, leaving 14 bases between the germline ends. Germline V CDR1 and CDR2: SGHDT, YYEEEE. The CDR3 coding sequence is TGTGCCAGCAGCTTCTGGGGCGGCGTTGCAACTAATGAAAAACTGTTTTTT. It encodes CASSFWGGVATNEKLFF. The variable domain in full, completed from reference TRBV5-6 and TRBJ1-4, reads DAGVTQSPTHLIKTRGQQVTLRCSPKSGHDTVSWYQQALGQGPQFIFQYYEEEERQRGNFPDRFSGHQFPNYSSELNVNALLLGDSALYLCASSFWGGVATNEKLFFGSGTQLSVL.

The rearrangement joins TRBV5-1 to TRBJ2-5, with 7 bases that match TRBD1. The CDR3 consists of 13 residues. Per germline, CDR1 SGHRS and CDR2 YFSETQ. The J segment lost 5 bases and the V segment lost 4 bases, leaving 5 bases of the junction unmatched. CDR3 in DNA: TGCGCCAGCAGCCCCCACAGGGGCGAGACCCAGTACTTC. It codes for CASSPHRGETQYF.

The V and J genes are TRBV4-2 and TRBJ1-5, with D possibly matching TRBD1 (6 bases). V was clipped by 0 bases and J by 4 bases, with 10 bases between them. Germline lookup yields CDR1 LGHNA and CDR2 YNFKEQ. This CDR3 contains 15 residues. The CDR3 region is CASSQEGRGNQPQHF. CDR3 DNA sequence: TGTGCCAGCAGCCAAGAAGGCAGGGGTAATCAGCCCCAGCATTTT.

CDR3 DNA sequence: TGTGCCAGCAGTTACGCCGGGACAGGCTATGGCTACACCTTC. It codes for CASSYAGTGYGYTF. The chain uses TRBV6-5 and TRBJ1-2; 8 bases are shared with TRBD1. Germline V gene lookup returns CDR1 MNHEY and CDR2 SVGAGI. This CDR3 contains 14 residues. J gave up 4 bases and V 2 bases, and 3 bases lay outside the gene matches.

The rearrangement uses TRBV7-9 and TRBJ1-2; 7 nucleotides line up with TRBD1. Unmatched junction bases numbered 2, after V lost 9 bases and J lost 4 bases. Germline CDR1 is SEHNR and CDR2 is FQNEAQ (reference sequence). The CDR3 length is 11 residues. The CDR3 DNA follows: TGTGCCAGGAGGGACAGCTATGGCTACACCTTC. Translation gives CARRDSYGYTF.

This chain joins TRBV5-1 and TRBJ2-5; D is possibly TRBD1 (6 bases). Per the germline V gene, CDR1 is SGHRS and CDR2 is YFSETQ. V lost 3 bases and J 7 bases, leaving 25 bases between the germline ends. The CDR3 is made up of 17 amino acids. In DNA form, the CDR3 reads TGCGCCAGCAGCTGGCAAACCTCGGACAGCGCTATGAGGACCCAGTACTTC. Its translation: CASSWQTSDSAMRTQYF.

V gene TRBV18 combines with J gene TRBJ2-1; 10 bases match TRBD1. Germline V CDR1 and CDR2: KGHSH, LQKENI. V shed 4 bases and J 8 bases; nucleotides not matched to a gene: 8. CDR3 length equals 15 residues. The chain's CDR3 is CASSLTGGSGDEQFF. In DNA, the CDR3 is TGTGCCAGCTCACTGACAGGGGGCTCTGGGGATGAGCAGTTCTTC.

This clone was detected once. V gene TRBV6-1 combines with J gene TRBJ1-1, with 7 nucleotides matching TRBD1. There are 15 residues in the CDR3. V lost 0 bases and J lost 0; bases outside the gene matches: 1. The V gene's germline CDR1 is MNHNS and CDR2 SASEGT. The CDR3 DNA reads as TGTGCCAGCAGTGAAGCCGGGACAGTGAACACTGAAGCTTTCTTT. This codes for CASSEAGTVNTEAFF.

V is TRBV24-1 and J is TRBJ2-1, with 8 bases matching TRBD2. The CDR3 spans 16 residues. J was trimmed by 9 bases and V by 5 bases; bases with no gene match: 14. In germline, CDR1 is KGHDR, CDR2 SFDVKD. The CDR3 bases are TGTGCCACCAGTGCTGCCGGCGCGGGGGGAACGGGTGAGCAGTTCTTC. Amino acid sequence: CATSAAGAGGTGEQFF.

About this clone itself: A junction end diverges from the germline sequence, so it may reflect a read error. V and J are TRBV14 and TRBJ2-7; no reliable D call. The germline V gene encodes CDR1 SGHDN and CDR2 FVKESK. The CDR3 is 15 residues long. The CDR3 protein is CASSQFLTESSEQYF. The CDR3 DNA follows: TGTGCCAGCAGCCAATTCCTGACGGAGTCCTCCGAGCAGTACTTC.

This clone was recorded once. This chain uses TRBV18 with TRBJ1-5, with 8 bases matching TRBD1. From germline, CDR1 is KGHSH and CDR2 LQKENI. The CDR3 is 16 amino acids. Losses at the gene ends were 5 bases for V and 2 bases for J; bases not matched to a gene: 8. The CDR3 sequence is CASSASGGIGNQPQHF. CDR3 nucleotides: TGTGCCAGCTCAGCCTCAGGGGGCATCGGCAATCAGCCCCAGCATTTT.

This clone was counted once. The chain employs TRBV7-9 and TRBJ2-1; possibly TRBD2 for D (5 bases). CDR1 is SEHNR and CDR2 is FQNEAQ in the germline V gene (reference sequence). V was cut by 1 base and J by 7 bases, with 14 bases left in between. CDR3 length: 15 residues. This CDR3 reads CASSLVGLSGNEQFF. The DNA of the CDR3 is TGTGCCAGCAGCTTAGTCGGACTCTCGGGGAATGAGCAGTTCTTC.

The chain uses TRBV3-1 (or the pseudogene TRBV3-2) and TRBJ1-1; TRBD1 matches 8 bases. V trimming: 4 bases; J trimming: 3 bases; junction bases outside the gene matches: 10. This CDR3 comprises 16 residues. Germline V gene data show CDR1 as LGHDT and CDR2 as YNNKEL (reference sequence). In nucleotides, the CDR3 is TGTGCCAGCAGCCGAGTGCCCGGGACAGGACACACTGAAGCTTTCTTT. Residues: CASSRVPGTGHTEAFF.

The chain recombines TRBV5-5 with TRBJ1-1; TRBD1 matches 7 bases. The CDR3 is 14 amino acids. V trimming: 4 bases; J trimming: 2 bases; junction bases outside the gene matches: 5. CDR1 is SGHKS and CDR2 is YYEKEE in the germline V gene (reference sequence). This CDR3 reads CASSPGTANTEAFF. CDR3 DNA: TGTGCCAGCAGCCCCGGGACAGCCAACACTGAAGCTTTCTTT.

The chain links TRBV5-4 to TRBJ1-1; unclear D gene. V was shortened by 4 bases and J by 2 bases, with 9 bases between the two germline ends. CDR1 and CDR2 from the germline V gene are SGHNT and YYREEE (reference sequence). This CDR3 region has 13 residues. The CDR3 spells CASSPQINTEAFF. The CDR3 DNA sequence: TGTGCCAGCAGCCCACAGATAAACACTGAAGCTTTCTTT.

This chain joins TRBV3-1 (or the pseudogene TRBV3-2) and TRBJ1-6; 9 bases map to TRBD1. With 1 base clipped from V and 9 bases from J, the junction kept 7 bases outside the gene matches. The CDR3 spans 16 residues. Germline lookup yields CDR1 LGHDT and CDR2 YNNKEL (reference sequence). As DNA, the CDR3 is TGTGCCAGCAGCCAAGCTACCGGGACAGGGACTTCACCCCTCCACTTT. It translates to CASSQATGTGTSPLHF.

V gene TRBV24-1 combines with J gene TRBJ2-2; 7 bases align to TRBD2. CDR1 is KGHDR, CDR2 SFDVKD, per germline. The CDR3 consists of 14 residues. V lost 10 bases to trimming and J lost 3 bases; unmatched junction nucleotides: 7. CDR3 coding DNA: TGTGCCACGGGAGGGACTTATGACACCGGGGAGCTGTTTTTT. It translates to CATGGTYDTGELFF.

This chain links TRBV27 with TRBJ2-1, with TRBD2 as a possible D gene (6 bases). This CDR3 contains 15 residues. Germline loops: CDR1 MNHEY, CDR2 SMNVEV (reference sequence). The V end was cut by 2 bases, the J end by 10 bases, with 18 bases between. CDR3 in DNA: TGTGCCAGCAGTTTAATCAGAGCGGGCAAACGGGAGCAGTTCTTC. Translated: CASSLIRAGKREQFF.

The rearrangement joins TRBV5-1 to TRBJ2-5; 10 nucleotides align to TRBD2. This CDR3 region has 17 residues. V was clipped by 0 bases and J by 2 bases; unmatched bases: 7. CDR1 SGHRS and CDR2 YFSETQ come from the germline V gene. CDR3 bases: TGCGCCAGCAGCTTGGCCGGAAGCGGGGGGGCTCAAGAGACCCAGTACTTC. Its protein is CASSLAGSGGAQETQYF.

This clone is a singleton in its sample. V gene TRBV5-1 combines with J gene TRBJ1-2; TRBD1 is a possible D gene (5 bases). Germline V gene sequence: CDR1 SGHRS, CDR2 YFSETQ. This CDR3 has 15 residues. V lost 0 bases to trimming and J lost 2 bases, with 11 bases between them. Here the CDR3 DNA reads TGCGCCAGCAGCTTGGGAAAGGGGTTGAACTATGGCTACACCTTC. Encoded protein: CASSLGKGLNYGYTF.

This chain connects TRBV2 to TRBJ2-7; tentative D call: TRBD2 (6 bases). CDR3 length: 16 amino acids. The V gene lost 4 bases and the J gene lost 2 bases, with 18 bases spanning the gap. Germline V gives CDR1 SNHLY, CDR2 FYNNEI. CDR3: CASSGDGGAGTYEQYF. The CDR3, as DNA: TGTGCCAGCAGTGGCGACGGCGGGGCGGGGACCTACGAGCAGTACTTC.

The rearrangement joins TRBV3-1 (or the pseudogene TRBV3-2) to TRBJ2-7, with D unresolved. The germline CDR1 and CDR2 sequences are LGHDT and YNNKEL (reference sequence). Trimming pared 0 bases from V and 5 bases from J, leaving 23 bases between. This CDR3 has 18 amino acids. CDR3 region: CASSQDMRSPSYRHEQYF. For the CDR3, the DNA is TGTGCCAGCAGCCAAGATATGCGAAGCCCTTCATATCGTCACGAGCAGTACTTC.

The V gene is TRBV3-1 (or the pseudogene TRBV3-2), the J gene TRBJ1-1; the D gene is possibly TRBD1 (5 bases). This CDR3 comprises 15 residues. V lost 5 bases to trimming and J lost 0 bases, with 13 bases between them. Germline-derived CDR1 and CDR2 are LGHDT and YNNKEL (reference sequence). Here the CDR3 reads CASSKQGAMNTEAFF. The CDR3 nucleotides read TGTGCCAGCAGCAAGCAAGGGGCGATGAACACTGAAGCTTTCTTT.

The V and J genes are TRBV18 and TRBJ1-2; D is unresolved. The length of the CDR3 is 15 residues. The V end lost 3 bases, the J end lost 8 bases, and 19 bases lay between the germline ends. Germline V lookup: CDR1 KGHSH, CDR2 LQKENI. CDR3 sequence: CASSPPGRLNMGYTF. As DNA, the CDR3 is TGTGCCAGCTCACCTCCCGGGAGGCTAAATATGGGCTACACCTTC.

V is TRBV3-1 (or the pseudogene TRBV3-2) and J is TRBJ2-7, with D maybe TRBD1 (6 bases). The germline V gene encodes CDR1 LGHDT and CDR2 YNNKEL (reference sequence). The length of the CDR3 is 16 residues. Trimming took off 4 bases at V and 5 bases at J, with 21 bases between the two ends. The CDR3 DNA is TGTGCCAGCAGCCTCCGCCACAGGGTAAACGGAGACGAGCAGTACTTC. Translation: CASSLRHRVNGDEQYF.

CDR3 region: CASSPGRPGLAGWETQYF. The CDR3 DNA follows: TGCGCCAGCAGCCCGGGGAGACCGGGACTAGCGGGTTGGGAGACCCAGTACTTC. This rearrangement joins TRBV4-1 to TRBJ2-5; 12 nucleotides match TRBD2. J lost 5 bases, V lost 4 bases, and 14 bases had no gene match. Germline V gene lookup returns CDR1 MGHRA and CDR2 YSYEKL. The CDR3 totals 18 residues.

Turning to this clone: This sample also contains other DNA sequences that code for the same CDR3. The chain employs TRBV4-2 and TRBJ2-3; the D gene is possibly TRBD1 (6 bases). Trimming left V 0 bases short and J 1 base short, with 14 bases between. Germline V gene lookup returns CDR1 LGHNA and CDR2 YNFKEQ. This CDR3 region has 17 residues. The CDR3 DNA follows: TGTGCCAGCAGCCAAGAAGGCAGGGGCGGCGGCACAGATACGCAGTATTTT. This codes for CASSQEGRGGGTDTQYF.

The chain couples TRBV3-1 (or the pseudogene TRBV3-2) to TRBJ1-3; no clear D. Trimming left V 1 base short and J 0 bases short, with 10 bases between. This CDR3 has 16 amino acids. Per germline, CDR1 LGHDT and CDR2 YNNKEL (reference sequence). The CDR3: CASSQGVRFSGNTIYF. DNA for the CDR3: TGTGCCAGCAGCCAAGGAGTACGTTTCTCTGGAAACACCATATATTTT.

V usage is TRBV5-1 and J usage is TRBJ1-2, with 7 bases aligning to TRBD1. This CDR3 has 14 residues. Germline V gene lookup returns CDR1 SGHRS and CDR2 YFSETQ. The V gene end was trimmed by 3 bases and the J gene end by 7 bases; junction bases not matched to a gene: 9. The CDR3 is CASSSGQSTGGYTF. In DNA form, the CDR3 reads TGCGCCAGCAGCTCGGGACAGTCCACGGGTGGCTACACCTTC.